The following is a T cell receptor beta chain sequence with its context. The RNA, about 0.45 to 1 ug, was put through reverse transcription using random hexamers. In TCRdb, the immunoSEQ multiplex PCR reads were re-called with MiXCR into one record per CDR3 protein. The repertoire holds approximately 190,000 distinct CDR3 sequences, with about 91% as singletons. This sample was taken from a study of CD8 T cells in Susac syndrome. Germline values: CDR1 MGHRA, CDR2 YSYEKL. The CDR3 contains 17 residues. Trimming took off 3 bases at V and 7 bases at J, with 22 bases between the two ends. The source is a human donor with Susac syndrome. The sample comprised CD4+ T cells from PBMCs. The rearrangement joins TRBV4-1 to TRBJ2-1; the D gene is possibly TRBD1 (6 bases). The CDR3 bases are TGCGCCAGCAGCCAGGGGGCTGACAGGCCTAATGGAAATGAGCAGTTCTTC. Its translation: CASSQGADRPNGNEQFF.